This record looks at one T cell receptor (beta chain) sequence and its context. The CDR3 runs to 19 residues. V lost 4 bases, J lost 4 bases, and 28 bases lay in between. The V gene's germline CDR1 is KGHSH and CDR2 LQKENI. Using immunoSEQ multiplex PCR, the repertoire was profiled, and TCRdb retains in-frame clones only, with some absent. Of roughly 100,000 clones listed, about 83% are singletons. The data are from a study of control samples from healthy donors and cancer patients. The sequenced sample was blood. This chain connects TRBV18 to TRBJ1-1; perhaps TRBD1 as D (6 bases). The receptor was derived from a woman in her 50s in good health. CDR3 protein: CASSQPSRGQGRSGTEAFF. CDR3 in DNA: TGTGCCAGCTCACAGCCTTCCAGAGGGCAGGGGAGGTCAGGCACTGAAGCTTTCTTT. Drawing the rest from reference TRBV18 and TRBJ1-1, the complete variable domain is NAGVMQNPRHLVRRRGQEARLRCSPMKGHSHVYWYRQLPEEGLKFMVYLQKENIIDESGMPKERFSAEFPKEGPSILRIQQVVRGDSAAYFCASSQPSRGQGRSGTEAFFGQGTRLTVV.